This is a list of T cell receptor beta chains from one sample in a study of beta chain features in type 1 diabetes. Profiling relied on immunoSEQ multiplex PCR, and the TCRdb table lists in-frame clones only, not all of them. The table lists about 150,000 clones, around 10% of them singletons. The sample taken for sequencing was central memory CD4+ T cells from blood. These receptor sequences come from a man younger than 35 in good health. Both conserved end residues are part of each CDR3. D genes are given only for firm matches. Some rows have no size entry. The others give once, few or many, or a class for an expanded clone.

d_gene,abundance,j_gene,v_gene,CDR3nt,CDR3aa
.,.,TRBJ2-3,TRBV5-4,TGTGCCAGCAGCTTGGTAGGCACAGATACGCAGTATTTT,CASSLVGTDTQYF
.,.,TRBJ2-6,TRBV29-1,TGCAGCGTTGAGAGCCGAGACGGAGCCAACGTCCTGACTTTC,CSVESRDGANVLTF
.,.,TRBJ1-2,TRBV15,TGTGCCACCAGCAGGGATAGTTATGGCTACACCTTC,CATSRDSYGYTF
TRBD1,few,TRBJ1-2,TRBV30,TGTGCCTGGAATCGGGACAGGGGGATTGGCTACACCTTC,CAWNRDRGIGYTF
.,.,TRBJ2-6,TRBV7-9,TGTGCCAGCAGGCCCGGGACCATCTCTGGGGCCAACGTCCTGACTTTC,CASRPGTISGANVLTF
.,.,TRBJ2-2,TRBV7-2,TGTGCCAGCAGCTTAGCAGGACTTACCGGGGAGCTGTTTTTT,CASSLAGLTGELFF
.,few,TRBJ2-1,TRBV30,TGTGCCTGGACGGAGGGGAGCTCCTACAATGAGCAGTTCTTC,CAWTEGSSYNEQFF
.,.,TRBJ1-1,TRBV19,TGTGCCAGTAGTTACTACTCGACGGTGAACACTGAAGCTTTCTTT,CASSYYSTVNTEAFF
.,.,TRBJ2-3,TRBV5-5,TGTGCCAGCAGGGGCGGGGCAGTCTTTACCACAGATACGCAGTATTTT,CASRGGAVFTTDTQYF
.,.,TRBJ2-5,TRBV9,TGTGCCAGCAGCGTAGGTCCCAGCCGGGAGACCCAGTACTTC,CASSVGPSRETQYF
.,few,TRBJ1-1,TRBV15,TGTGCCACCAGCAGACGACAACAGAACACTGAAGCTTTCTTT,CATSRRQQNTEAFF
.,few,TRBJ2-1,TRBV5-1,TGCGCCAGCTTGCCAAGTTTTGGCCACAATGAGCAGTTCTTC,CASLPSFGHNEQFF
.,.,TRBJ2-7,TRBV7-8,TGTGCCAGCAGCTTAGATCCGGGAGCAGCTGGATCCTACGAGCAGTACTTC,CASSLDPGAAGSYEQYF
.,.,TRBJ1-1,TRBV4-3,TGCGCCAGCAGCCTTAAATGGAACACTGAAGCTTTCTTT,CASSLKWNTEAFF
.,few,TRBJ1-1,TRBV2,TGTGCCAGCAGTGAGGCGAACACTGAAGCTTTCTTT,CASSEANTEAFF
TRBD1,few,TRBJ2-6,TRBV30,TGTGCCCGGACAGGGTACGGGGCCAACGTCCTGACTTTC,CARTGYGANVLTF
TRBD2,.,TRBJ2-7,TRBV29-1,TGCAGCGTTTCTCTAGCGGGTGTTGCCTACGAGCAGTACTTC,CSVSLAGVAYEQYF
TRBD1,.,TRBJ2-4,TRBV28,TGTGCCAGCAGTTTCCCCTGGACAGGCAGAGCCAAAAACATTCAGTACTTC,CASSFPWTGRAKNIQYF
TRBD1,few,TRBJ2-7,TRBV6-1,TGTGCCAGCAGGAAAGGGACAGAGACCTACGAGCAGTACTTC,CASRKGTETYEQYF
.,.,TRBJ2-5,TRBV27,TGTGCCAGCAGTTTGGGGGCTAGACCGGAGACCCAGTACTTC,CASSLGARPETQYF
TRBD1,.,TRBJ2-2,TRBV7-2,TGTGCCTGGGAATACTCCTACAGGGGCGGGGAGCTGTTTTTT,CAWEYSYRGGELFF
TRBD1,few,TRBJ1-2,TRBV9,TGTGCCAGCAGCGTCCTAGGGACAGCTCACTATGGCTACACCTTC,CASSVLGTAHYGYTF
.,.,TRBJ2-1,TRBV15,TGTGCCACCAGCAGAGTTCGCGAGGTTGAGCAGTTCTTC,CATSRVREVEQFF
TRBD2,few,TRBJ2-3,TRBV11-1,TGTGCCAGCAGCCCCGGACTAGCGGGGGCTTCAGATACGCAGTATTTT,CASSPGLAGASDTQYF
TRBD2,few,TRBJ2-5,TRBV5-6,TGTGCCAGCAGCCTCCTAGCGGACCAAGAGACCCAGTACTTC,CASSLLADQETQYF
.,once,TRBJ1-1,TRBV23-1,TGCGCCAGCAGTCAGTGGCTCCTCAGGCCTGAAGCTTTCTTT,CASSQWLLRPEAFF
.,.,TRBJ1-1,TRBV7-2,TGTGCCAGCACCGCAAGAATGAACACTGAAGCTTTCTTT,CASTARMNTEAFF